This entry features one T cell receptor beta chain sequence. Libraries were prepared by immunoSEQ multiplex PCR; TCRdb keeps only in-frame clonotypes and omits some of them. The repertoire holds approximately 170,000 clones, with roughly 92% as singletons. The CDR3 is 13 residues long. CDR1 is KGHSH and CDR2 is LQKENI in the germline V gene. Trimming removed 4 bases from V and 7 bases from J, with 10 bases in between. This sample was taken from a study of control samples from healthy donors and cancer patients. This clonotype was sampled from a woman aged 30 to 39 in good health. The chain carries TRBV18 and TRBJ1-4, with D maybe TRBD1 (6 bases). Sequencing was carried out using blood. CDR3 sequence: CASSRGHSEKLFF. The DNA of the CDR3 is TGTGCCAGCTCACGGGGGCATAGTGAAAAACTGTTTTTT. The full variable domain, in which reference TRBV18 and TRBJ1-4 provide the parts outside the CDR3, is NAGVMQNPRHLVRRRGQEARLRCSPMKGHSHVYWYRQLPEEGLKFMVYLQKENIIDESGMPKERFSAEFPKEGPSILRIQQVVRGDSAAYFCASSRGHSEKLFFGSGTQLSVL.